These T cell receptor beta chains were read from a single sample in a study of shared clonotypes between healthy human individuals. Some clones are missing from TCRdb's copy, which holds only in-frame ones; the method was immunoSEQ multiplex PCR. The profile shows 2 million to 3 million clones, approximately 93% of them singletons. The sequencing input was naive CD4+ T cells from PBMCs. The receptors originated from a man between 18 and 29 years old in good health. Some clones in this sample may be carry-over from other donors' samples. Both conserved end residues are part of each CDR3. D genes are given only for firm matches. For some rows the clone size is stated as once, few or many, or as a class when expanded; others skip it.

d_call: -; j_call: TRBJ1-5; v_call: TRBV5-1; clone_size: once; cdr3_nt: TGCGCCAGCAGCTCCGAGGGGGGAAATCAGCCCCAGCATTTT; cdr3_aa: CASSSEGGNQPQHF
d_call: -; j_call: TRBJ2-3; v_call: TRBV5-1; clone_size: -; cdr3_nt: TGCGCCAGCAGCAGTACGGGAACAGATACGCAGTATTTT; cdr3_aa: CASSSTGTDTQYF
d_call: -; j_call: TRBJ1-2; v_call: TRBV6-1; clone_size: -; cdr3_nt: TGTGCCAGCAGTGAAGCCCCGACCCGGTCTGGCTACACCTTC; cdr3_aa: CASSEAPTRSGYTF
d_call: TRBD1; j_call: TRBJ2-2; v_call: TRBV9; clone_size: -; cdr3_nt: TGTGCCAGCAGCGTAAGACAGGGGGGGAACACCGGGGAGCTGTTTTTT; cdr3_aa: CASSVRQGGNTGELFF
d_call: -; j_call: TRBJ1-5; v_call: TRBV6-1; clone_size: -; cdr3_nt: TGTGCCAGCAGTGAACCAGCGACACTTCTTCCGCCCCAGCATTTT; cdr3_aa: CASSEPATLLPPQHF
d_call: -; j_call: TRBJ1-1; v_call: TRBV2; clone_size: -; cdr3_nt: TGTGCCAGCTCCAAGGGACGGATGAACACTGAAGCTTTCTTT; cdr3_aa: CASSKGRMNTEAFF
d_call: TRBD1; j_call: TRBJ1-1; v_call: TRBV7-6; clone_size: -; cdr3_nt: TGTGCCAGCAGCCAGGGACAGGGGGCGATCGGCACTGAAGCTTTCTTT; cdr3_aa: CASSQGQGAIGTEAFF
d_call: TRBD2; j_call: TRBJ2-7; v_call: TRBV10-1; clone_size: few; cdr3_nt: TGCGCCAGCAGTGAGATGATAGCGGGCCCCTACGAGCAGTACTTC; cdr3_aa: CASSEMIAGPYEQYF
d_call: -; j_call: TRBJ2-3; v_call: TRBV4-1; clone_size: -; cdr3_nt: TGCGCCAGCAGCCTCGAGGTTTGGGACGGCGACACAGATACGCAGTATTTT; cdr3_aa: CASSLEVWDGDTDTQYF
d_call: TRBD1; j_call: TRBJ1-4; v_call: TRBV27; clone_size: -; cdr3_nt: TGTGCCAGCAACAGGGGGCGAGGCTTAGATGAAAAACTGTTTTTT; cdr3_aa: CASNRGRGLDEKLFF
d_call: -; j_call: TRBJ2-3; v_call: TRBV29-1; clone_size: -; cdr3_nt: TGCAGTATTAGCGGTCCCGGGACAGATACGCAGTATTTT; cdr3_aa: CSISGPGTDTQYF